The next 27 T cell receptor beta chains were all read from a single sample in a study of response to subunit inactivated influenza vaccine. TCRdb processed the RT-PCR reads anew with MiXCR; each CDR3 protein has one entry. The sample lists 450,000 to 600,000 distinct CDR3 sequences; approximately 7.7% were seen once. The sequencing used PBMCs from blood, collected around 25 months after vaccination. All receptors come from a man between 50 and 75 years old who received an inactivated influenza vaccine.

This clonotype was counted ten times or more. The chain uses TRBV6-2 or TRBV6-3 and TRBJ2-1; D not certain. This CDR3 has 16 residues. V was pared by 2 bases and J by 3 bases, with 14 bases between. Looked up from germline, CDR1 is MNHEY and CDR2 is SVGEGT. The DNA of the CDR3 is TGTGCCAGCAGTTACCCCAGCTTCTCCTACTACAATGAGCAGTTCTTC. Protein: CASSYPSFSYYNEQFF.

In this sample, this clonotype turned up many times. The chain links TRBV19 to TRBJ2-1, with TRBD1 as a possible D gene (5 bases). CDR1 is LNHDA, CDR2 SQIVND, per germline (reference sequence). The CDR3 is 13 residues long. Trimming stripped 3 bases from V and 4 bases from J, with 7 bases between. The CDR3 DNA follows: TGTGCCAGTAGTATGACAGAATACAATGAGCAGTTCTTC. Protein product: CASSMTEYNEQFF. Looking up the rest from reference TRBV19 and TRBJ2-1 gives the full variable domain: DGGITQSPKYLFRKEGQNVTLSCEQNLNHDAMYWYRQDPGQGLRLIYYSQIVNDFQKGDIAEGYSVSREKKESFPLTVTSAQKNPTAFYLCASSMTEYNEQFFGPGTRLTVL.

This clonotype turned up a few times. The chain joins TRBV2 to TRBJ2-4; 7 positions agree with TRBD1. The V segment lost 11 bases and the J segment 0 bases; nucleotides outside the gene matches: 4. CDR1 and CDR2 (germline): SNHLY, FYNNEI. CDR3 length: 13 amino acids. The DNA for the CDR3 is TGTGCCGGAACAGGGGTAGCCAAAAACATTCAGTACTTC. Translating it yields CAGTGVAKNIQYF.

The gene calls are TRBV12-3 or TRBV12-4 and TRBJ2-6; D unclear. The CDR3 length is 17 residues. V was shortened by 6 bases and J by 0 bases, with 15 bases between the two germline ends. CDR3: CASRSPFGGSGANVLTF. The DNA for the CDR3 is TGTGCCAGCAGGTCACCCTTCGGCGGCTCTGGGGCCAACGTCCTGACTTTC.

The CDR3 protein is CASIRTGPRGGELFF. The DNA for the CDR3 is TGTGCCAGCATCCGGACAGGCCCCAGGGGCGGGGAGCTGTTTTTT. This chain connects TRBV2 to TRBJ2-2, with 7 bases identical to TRBD1. Germline values: CDR1 SNHLY, CDR2 FYNNEI. The CDR3 is 15 residues long. With V trimmed by 7 bases and J by 7 bases, 12 bases remained unmatched.

This clonotype was detected many times. The chain uses TRBV12-3 or TRBV12-4 and TRBJ1-5; D call uncertain. Trimming took off 2 bases at V and 1 base at J, with 3 bases between the two ends. CDR3 length equals 13 residues. This CDR3 is CASSLISNQPQHF. CDR3 coding DNA: TGTGCCAGCAGTTTAATCAGCAATCAGCCCCAGCATTTT.

This clonotype was detected many times. V gene TRBV3-1 combines with J gene TRBJ1-1; D remains unclear. V was clipped by 3 bases and J by 1 base, with 6 bases between them. CDR1 LGHDT and CDR2 YNNKEL come from the germline V gene (reference sequence). This CDR3 has 13 residues. CDR3 DNA sequence: TGTGCCAGCAGCCACAGACAGAACACTGAAGCTTTCTTT. Protein product: CASSHRQNTEAFF.

This clonotype came up a few times. The V and J genes are TRBV27 and TRBJ1-5; D unresolved. With 8 bases removed from V and 1 base from J, the gap between germline ends came to 12 bases. Germline lookup yields CDR1 MNHEY and CDR2 SMNVEV (reference sequence). The CDR3 length is 14 residues. CDR3 sequence: CASRILGSNQPQHF. The CDR3 DNA is TGTGCCAGCCGCATCCTGGGGAGCAATCAGCCCCAGCATTTT.

This clonotype appeared many times. The chain uses TRBV6-5 and TRBJ2-7, with TRBD1 identical over 9 bases. Germline V CDR1 and CDR2: MNHEY, SVGAGI. The CDR3 is made up of 19 amino acids. With 0 bases clipped from V and 0 bases from J, the junction kept 12 bases outside the gene matches. The CDR3 loop is CASSYSMVRDRASSYEQYF. CDR3 DNA sequence: TGTGCCAGCAGTTACTCCATGGTCAGGGACAGGGCTAGCTCCTACGAGCAGTACTTC.

There are a few counts of this clonotype. This chain connects TRBV27 to TRBJ2-5; unclear D gene. The CDR3 is 16 residues long. V was shortened by 6 bases and J by 2 bases, with 19 bases between the two germline ends. Germline V gene lookup returns CDR1 MNHEY and CDR2 SMNVEV (reference sequence). CDR3 loop: CASRPYWGNEQETQYF. The CDR3 DNA sequence: TGTGCCAGCAGACCTTACTGGGGAAACGAACAAGAGACCCAGTACTTC.

This clonotype occurred many times. The chain is built from TRBV9 and TRBJ1-6; D gene ambiguous. Looked up from germline, CDR1 is SGDLS and CDR2 is YYNGEE. The CDR3 extends over 18 amino acids. The V end lost 3 bases, the J end lost 2 bases, and 18 bases lay between the germline ends. The CDR3 DNA reads as TGTGCCAGCAGCGCCGCGTCGGCGGTTAGTGCCTATAATTCACCCCTCCACTTT. Its protein is CASSAASAVSAYNSPLHF.

With respect to this clonotype: A much bigger clone sits one base away, suggesting this may be a read error. This chain joins TRBV10-3 and TRBJ2-7; TRBD2 is a possible D gene (6 bases). The CDR3 runs 12 residues. CDR1 ENHRY and CDR2 SYGVKD come from the germline V gene. Trimming cost V 4 bases and J 2 bases, with 6 bases left between them. The CDR3 here is CAISGGAYEQYF. The CDR3 region has the DNA TGTGCCATCAGTGGGGGGGCCTACGAGCAGTACTTC.

The chain links TRBV20-1 to TRBJ2-6; the match to TRBD2 covers 11 bases. Germline assignment: CDR1 DFQATT and CDR2 SNEGSKA (reference sequence). The CDR3 contains 16 residues. V was pared by 5 bases and J by 0 bases, with 3 bases of the junction left unmatched. CDR3 residues: CSAGLAGNSGANVLTF. The CDR3 DNA sequence: TGCAGTGCTGGACTAGCGGGCAACTCTGGGGCCAACGTCCTGACTTTC.

This clonotype was recorded at least ten times. V gene TRBV11-2 combines with J gene TRBJ1-1; D is unclear. CDR1 is SGHAT and CDR2 is FQNNGV in the germline V gene. Trimming cost V 0 bases and J 11 bases, with 13 bases left between them. This CDR3 is 13 amino acids long. CDR3 amino acids: CASSLDLTRGAFF. The CDR3 DNA reads TGTGCCAGCAGCTTAGATCTGACAAGAGGTGCTTTCTTT.

This clonotype was recorded many times. The chain joins TRBV20-1 to TRBJ2-3; 9 bases fit TRBD2. Germline V CDR1 and CDR2: DFQATT, SNEGSKA (reference sequence). V lost 0 bases, J lost 6 bases, and 10 bases stayed unmatched. CDR3 length equals 16 residues. The CDR3 loop is CSARDLAGSHVDTQYF. DNA for the CDR3: TGCAGTGCTAGAGATCTAGCGGGGTCTCACGTGGATACGCAGTATTTT.

This clonotype was seen a few times. The V gene is TRBV7-2, the J gene TRBJ2-3, with 7 bases matching TRBD1. Germline lookup yields CDR1 SGHTA and CDR2 FQGNSA. This CDR3 spans 15 amino acids. With 3 bases clipped from V and 7 bases from J, the junction kept 10 bases outside the gene matches. This chain's CDR3 is CASSFGSTGSNTQYF. CDR3 in DNA: TGTGCCAGCAGCTTCGGTTCGACAGGGTCAAATACGCAGTATTTT.

V usage is TRBV20-1 and J usage is TRBJ2-5; no reliable D call. CDR1 is DFQATT and CDR2 is SNEGSKA in the germline V gene (reference sequence). The CDR3 is 12 residues long. The V end was cut by 5 bases, the J end by 1 base, with 8 bases between. The CDR3 loop is CSASWPQETQYF. CDR3 coding DNA: TGCAGTGCTTCCTGGCCCCAAGAGACCCAGTACTTC.

Worth noting for this clonotype: A junction boundary mismatches the germline segment, possibly from a read error. The chain is built from TRBV20-1 and TRBJ1-5; TRBD1 aligns across 7 bases. CDR1 is DFQATT, CDR2 SNEGSKA, per germline (reference sequence). The length of the CDR3 is 17 residues. CDR3 sequence (DNA): TGCTGTGCTAGAGATAACAAGGGGGCTTGGAGCAATCAGCCCCAGCATTTT. This translates into CCARDNKGAWSNQPQHF.

At least ten counts were recorded for this clonotype. The chain links TRBV20-1 to TRBJ2-3; 13 positions match TRBD2. This CDR3 has 18 residues. V trimming: 0 bases; J trimming: 0 bases; junction bases outside the gene matches: 6. The germline gives CDR1 DFQATT, CDR2 SNEGSKA (reference sequence). CDR3 in amino acids: CSARDRLAGGLSTDTQYF. Here the CDR3 DNA reads TGCAGTGCTAGAGATCGACTAGCGGGGGGTCTCAGCACAGATACGCAGTATTTT.

This clonotype was detected many times. The V and J genes are TRBV3-1 and TRBJ1-3; D not certain. The ends were cut back, 3 bases at V and 3 bases at J, with 12 bases in the middle. The CDR3 runs 15 residues. Germline V CDR1 and CDR2: LGHDT, YNNKEL (reference sequence). CDR3 nucleotide sequence: TGTGCCAGCAGCCAGATTAATACAGATGGAAACACCATATATTTT. Translating it yields CASSQINTDGNTIYF.

The CDR3 protein is CASIGWGEQYF. The CDR3 coding sequence is TGTGCCAGCATCGGGTGGGGCGAGCAGTACTTC. V gene TRBV2 combines with J gene TRBJ2-7; no firm D call. CDR1 and CDR2 (germline): SNHLY, FYNNEI. CDR3 length: 11 amino acids. V lost 7 bases, J lost 6 bases, and 10 bases lay in between.

This clonotype was picked up a small number of times. V usage is TRBV20-1 and J usage is TRBJ2-1, with 10 bases aligning to TRBD2. CDR1 is DFQATT and CDR2 is SNEGSKA in the germline V gene (reference sequence). V shed 1 base and J 8 bases; nucleotides not matched to a gene: 8. CDR3 length: 15 residues. The CDR3 DNA reads TGCAGTGCTAGAGTTAGCGGGAGGCTTTTTGATGAGCAGTTCTTC. It translates to CSARVSGRLFDEQFF.

This clonotype has more than one count but fewer than ten. The chain links TRBV11-2 to TRBJ1-1, with a weak D call TRBD1 (5 bases). The CDR3 sequence is 15 residues long. Germline lookup yields CDR1 SGHAT and CDR2 FQNNGV. Deletions cut 0 bases from V and 5 bases from J, with 13 bases between. DNA for the CDR3: TGTGCCAGCAGCTTAGATTGGGGCGGAAATACTGAAGCTTTCTTT. Translated, it gives CASSLDWGGNTEAFF.

This clonotype came up a few times. The chain has TRBV7-3 and TRBJ2-3; 8 bases are a match to TRBD2. The trim removed 5 bases at V and 0 bases at J, leaving 7 bases unmatched. The germline gives CDR1 SGHTA, CDR2 FQGTGA. This CDR3 has 16 amino acids. The CDR3 region is CASSQWSGRSTDTQYF. In nucleotides, the CDR3 is TGTGCCAGCAGCCAATGGAGCGGGAGAAGCACAGATACGCAGTATTTT.

This clonotype was seen a handful of times. V and J are TRBV19 and TRBJ2-1, with D unclear. Trimming left V 5 bases short and J 0 bases short, with 8 bases between. CDR3 length: 14 amino acids. Germline CDR1 reads LNHDA; CDR2 reads SQIVND (reference sequence). Here the CDR3 DNA reads TGTGCCAGTAGTTTGTCTTACTCCTACAATGAGCAGTTCTTC. Its translation: CASSLSYSYNEQFF.

The sample holds a few counts of this clonotype. The V gene is TRBV12-3 or TRBV12-4, the J gene TRBJ2-5; D possibly corresponds to TRBD2 (6 bases). This CDR3 is 14 amino acids long. The ends were cut back, 3 bases at V and 1 base at J, with 9 bases in the middle. The CDR3 is CASSFEGGQETQYF. CDR3 DNA sequence: TGTGCCAGCAGTTTTGAGGGAGGCCAAGAGACCCAGTACTTC.

V gene TRBV4-2 combines with J gene TRBJ2-7; no clear D gene. V lost 0 bases to trimming and J lost 7 bases, with 10 bases between them. Germline V gives CDR1 LGHNA, CDR2 YNFKEQ. The CDR3 has 13 residues. CDR3 DNA sequence: TGTGCCAGCAGCCAAGATCGGGTTTTGGAGCAGTACTTC. Its translation is CASSQDRVLEQYF.